The 19 T cell receptor beta chains in this list originate from one sample, sequenced in a study of OX40 agonist ivuxolimab in advanced cancers. Receptor libraries were prepared by the immunoSEQ multiplex PCR assay. TCRdb took this table from immuneACCESS and kept in-frame rearrangements with V and J called. Such tables lack part of the clones; where checked against another copy, unresolved V genes explain under half of the gap, and the rest is unexplained. The sample table contains around 66,000 clones; only one count was recorded for 80% to 85% of them. Of the sample, around 4.5% is held by the ten largest clones. Here the sequenced sample was CD4+ or CD8+ T cells sorted from blood, taken in a trial of the OX40 agonist ivuxolimab. These receptors all stem from an adult with an advanced solid tumor such as melanoma, head and neck, liver or kidney cancer.

This chain connects TRBV7-8 to TRBJ1-1; D is unclear. Trimming stripped 1 base from V and 4 bases from J, with 13 bases between. Germline V CDR1 and CDR2: SGHVS, FQNEAQ. The CDR3 contains 15 residues. CDR3 residues: CASSLVRSPGTEAFF. In DNA form, the CDR3 reads TGTGCCAGCAGCTTAGTTAGGTCCCCGGGCACTGAAGCTTTCTTT.

The chain links TRBV5-4 to TRBJ1-2, with TRBD1 identical over 7 bases. The CDR3 is 18 amino acids. Per germline, CDR1 SGHNT and CDR2 YYREEE (reference sequence). The ends lost 2 bases at V and 1 base at J; junction bases unmatched: 14. CDR3: CASSFSPRQGQLNYGYTF. CDR3 nucleotides: TGTGCCAGCAGCTTCTCCCCGAGACAGGGCCAACTTAACTATGGCTACACCTTC. Complete variable domain (other parts from reference TRBV5-4 and TRBJ1-2): ETGVTQSPTHLIKTRGQQVTLRCSSQSGHNTVSWYQQALGQGPQFIFQYYREEENGRGNFPPRFSGLQFPNYSSELNVNALELDDSALYLCASSFSPRQGQLNYGYTFGSGTRLTVV.

This clone showed up just a few times. V usage is TRBV19 and J usage is TRBJ2-1, with D tentatively TRBD1 (6 bases). CDR3 length: 14 residues. Germline CDR1 LNHDA, CDR2 SQIVND (reference sequence). V was shortened by 1 base and J by 9 bases, with 13 bases between the two germline ends. The CDR3 loop is CASSIGGQGPEQFF. In DNA, the CDR3 is TGTGCCAGTAGTATAGGGGGGCAGGGGCCTGAGCAGTTCTTC. The complete variable domain, with remaining parts taken from reference TRBV19 and TRBJ2-1, reads DGGITQSPKYLFRKEGQNVTLSCEQNLNHDAMYWYRQDPGQGLRLIYYSQIVNDFQKGDIAEGYSVSREKKESFPLTVTSAQKNPTAFYLCASSIGGQGPEQFFGPGTRLTVL.

The chain uses TRBV6-5 and TRBJ2-7; D is possibly TRBD2 (7 bases). The CDR3 runs 16 residues. V was clipped by 4 bases and J by 4 bases, with 20 bases between them. Germline values: CDR1 MNHEY, CDR2 SVGAGI. This CDR3 is CASSSTAGGRRYEQYF. The CDR3 DNA sequence: TGTGCCAGCAGTTCCACCGCCGGGGGGCGACGGTACGAGCAGTACTTC.

CDR3 protein: CASSRDGQNEKLFF. DNA of the CDR3: TGCGCCAGCAGCCGGGACGGACAGAATGAAAAACTGTTTTTT. The chain recombines TRBV5-1 with TRBJ1-4, with D possibly matching TRBD1 (6 bases). Trimming left V 4 bases short and J 5 bases short, with 12 bases between. This CDR3 has 14 residues. Germline V CDR1 and CDR2: SGHRS, YFSETQ.

V gene TRBV7-2 combines with J gene TRBJ2-2; 8 bases align to TRBD2. CDR3 length: 18 amino acids. The ends lost 5 bases at V and 6 bases at J; junction bases unmatched: 17. CDR1 and CDR2 (germline): SGHTA, FQGNSA. DNA for the CDR3: TGTGCCAGCAGCCTCCGGGCGCCGGGACTAGTATTTGCCGGGGAGCTGTTTTTT. Amino acid sequence: CASSLRAPGLVFAGELFF.

The rearrangement uses TRBV18 and TRBJ2-1; 7 bases agree with TRBD2. V lost 3 bases and J lost 6; bases outside the gene matches: 8. CDR1 is KGHSH, CDR2 LQKENI, per germline. This CDR3 is built from 15 residues. CDR3 sequence reads: CASSPVRGGSNEQFF. Written as DNA, the CDR3 is TGTGCCAGCTCACCGGTAAGGGGAGGGTCCAATGAGCAGTTCTTC.

The chain employs TRBV29-1 and TRBJ1-3; D is possibly TRBD1 (6 bases). Germline V gives CDR1 SQVTM, CDR2 ANQGSEA. The ends were cut back, 7 bases at V and 5 bases at J, with 15 bases in the middle. The CDR3 extends over 13 amino acids. The CDR3, as DNA: TGCAGCGCCGGGGGGGGCACAAGAAACACCATATATTTT. Its protein product is CSAGGGTRNTIYF.

V usage is TRBV7-9 and J usage is TRBJ1-1, with D possibly matching TRBD1 (6 bases). Germline-derived CDR1 and CDR2 are SEHNR and FQNEAQ (reference sequence). The CDR3 spans 13 residues. V lost 5 bases and J 4 bases, leaving 11 bases between the germline ends. The CDR3 sequence: CASSREGVTEAFF. The CDR3 DNA reads as TGTGCCAGCAGCCGCGAGGGGGTCACTGAAGCTTTCTTT.

The chain combines TRBV19 with TRBJ2-3; weak D call: TRBD2 (5 bases). Germline V gene data show CDR1 as LNHDA and CDR2 as SQIVND (reference sequence). Trimming pared 1 base from V and 6 bases from J, leaving 8 bases between. CDR3 length: 13 residues. Here the CDR3 reads CASSIGRPDTQYF. The CDR3, as DNA: TGTGCCAGTAGTATAGGGAGGCCGGATACGCAGTATTTT.

V is TRBV19 and J is TRBJ1-2; D gene uncertain. Germline-derived CDR1 and CDR2 are LNHDA and SQIVND (reference sequence). The CDR3 is made up of 11 amino acids. V was pared by 5 bases and J by 5 bases, with 6 bases between. CDR3: CASSPKYGYTF. DNA of the CDR3: TGTGCCAGTAGTCCCAAGTATGGCTACACCTTC.

As concerns this clone: The germline gene is not matched at one end of the junction; a read error may be the cause. V and J are TRBV5-1 and TRBJ2-2, with a weak D call TRBD2 (5 bases). The CDR3 length is 14 residues. Per the germline V gene, CDR1 is SGHRS and CDR2 is YFSETQ. Written as DNA, the CDR3 is TGCGCCAGCAGCCATGGCCTAGACGGCGGGCAGCTGTTTTTT. It codes for CASSHGLDGGQLFF.

The V call is TRBV4-3, the J call TRBJ2-2, with 11 bases identical to TRBD2. V shed 1 base and J 0 bases; nucleotides not matched to a gene: 4. Germline assignment: CDR1 LGHNA and CDR2 YSLEER. CDR3 length: 18 amino acids. DNA for the CDR3: TGCGCCAGCAGCCAAGCCCTTAGCGGGGGGGCGAACACCGGGGAGCTGTTTTTT. Amino acid sequence: CASSQALSGGANTGELFF.

The chain employs TRBV28 and TRBJ2-7, with 7 bases lining up with TRBD1. Germline V gives CDR1 MDHEN, CDR2 SYDVKM. CDR3 length: 13 amino acids. The V segment lost 2 bases and the J segment 5 bases; nucleotides outside the gene matches: 3. Here the CDR3 reads CASSLRTGHEQYF. CDR3 DNA sequence: TGTGCCAGCAGTTTAAGGACAGGTCACGAGCAGTACTTC.

The chain employs TRBV6-6 and TRBJ2-7, with a tentative D call TRBD2 (6 bases). The CDR3 has 14 residues. Germline CDR1 reads MNHNY; CDR2 reads SVGAGI (reference sequence). V lost 8 bases to trimming and J lost 1 base, with 15 bases between them. The CDR3 reads CASHPGATSYEQYF. The CDR3 DNA follows: TGTGCCAGCCACCCGGGAGCAACATCCTACGAGCAGTACTTC.

V usage is TRBV2 and J usage is TRBJ2-7; D is unclear. V dropped 2 bases and J dropped 0 bases, with 5 bases sitting between them. Germline assignment: CDR1 SNHLY and CDR2 FYNNEI. This CDR3 region has 13 residues. CDR3 loop: CASSESASYEQYF. The CDR3 bases are TGTGCCAGCAGTGAATCGGCCTCCTACGAGCAGTACTTC.

V usage is TRBV6-1 and J usage is TRBJ1-5; the match to TRBD1 covers 10 bases. V dropped 7 bases and J dropped 4; count of bases not matched to a gene: 7. Germline assignment: CDR1 MNHNS and CDR2 SASEGT. CDR3 length: 15 amino acids. CDR3 in DNA: TGTGCCAGCACCTGGGGGACAGGGGTTAATCAGCCCCAGCATTTT. Translation: CASTWGTGVNQPQHF.

The CDR3 loop reads CASSISADSYNEQFF. The CDR3 DNA is TGTGCCAGTAGTATTTCTGCTGACTCCTACAATGAGCAGTTCTTC. The J gene is TRBJ2-1, the V gene TRBV19; D unresolved. The CDR3 spans 15 residues. With 3 bases removed from V and 0 bases from J, the gap between germline ends came to 9 bases. CDR1 is LNHDA and CDR2 is SQIVND in the germline V gene (reference sequence).

This chain joins TRBV21-1 and TRBJ1-3. TRBV21-1 is recorded as a pseudogene. The CDR3 is made up of 18 amino acids. The CDR3 DNA follows: TGTGCCAGCAGCAAAAGATGGGGACTGCCTCTCTCTGGAAACACCATATATTTT. This sequence encodes CASSKRWGLPLSGNTIYF.